This paragraph covers one TCR beta chain sequence. Its antigen is still unknown. At baseline, cycle 4 day 1, and cycle 7 day 1, blood was sampled. The data are from a study of OX40 agonist ivuxolimab in advanced cancers. About the study: Patients took ivuxolimab, an agonistic anti-OX40 (CD134) antibody. Patients achieving partial responses numbered three: one hepatocellular carcinoma case and two cutaneous melanoma cases. Study results and limitations: Averaging showed that CD8+ T cells had more expanded clones than CD4+ did.

This table comes from immunoSEQ multiplex PCR, and its TCRdb copy is limited to in-frame clones, with some not included. Of tens of thousands of clones listed, 70% to 85% are singletons. Germline CDR1 and CDR2: SGDLS and YYNGEE. The CDR3 loop spans 14 amino acids. With 3 bases clipped from V and 3 bases from J, the junction kept 5 bases outside the gene matches. The chain joins TRBV9 to TRBJ2-7, with 8 bases lining up with TRBD1. The sequence was obtained from an adult with an advanced solid tumor such as melanoma, head and neck, liver or kidney cancer. The sequences come from CD4+ or CD8+ T cells sorted from blood, collected in a trial of the OX40 agonist ivuxolimab. CDR3 coding DNA: TGTGCCAGCAGCGCCGGGACAGGATTCTACGAGCAGTACTTC. Amino acids: CASSAGTGFYEQYF.